The entry below describes one T cell receptor (beta chain). Germline V CDR1 and CDR2: MGHRA, YSYEKL. Trimming removed 3 bases at V and 2 bases at J, with 2 bases between. The CDR3 spans 13 residues. TCRdb independently ran MiXCR on the 5' RACE reads; one entry per CDR3 protein. This sample has about 32,000 distinct CDR3 sequences, with about 24% found just once. Sequencing input: memory CD4+ T cells sorted from blood. Subset given: memory CD4+ T cells, CD4+CD45RO+CD25-. This sequence joins TRBV4-1 and TRBJ2-6; the D is unclear. The receptor comes from a female donor with breast cancer. The CDR3 here is CASSQAGANVLTF. Written as DNA, the CDR3 is TGCGCCAGCAGCCAGGCTGGGGCCAACGTCCTGACTTTC.